This T cell receptor (beta chain) appears in the sequencing data of a study of cytomegalovirus exposure and HLA in healthy donors. Study outcomes and limitations: A further, later analysis showed that HLA-associated TCR beta chains (compared with equally common others) were more clonally expanded. In a later analysis, DRB1 alleles had the most associated TCRs; HLA-C alleles the fewest.

For this clone: No antigen is known for it.

PCR employed 60 Vbeta and 13 Jbeta primers. The assay was immunoSEQ multiplex PCR, and TCRdb's table has in-frame clones only and misses some. The sample shows about 170,000 clones, 60% to 80% of them seen only once. The V end lost 8 bases, the J end lost 3 bases, and 10 bases lay between the germline ends. This CDR3 comprises 12 residues. The germline gives CDR1 KGHSH, CDR2 LQKENI. The chain has TRBV18 and TRBJ1-1; a possible D gene is TRBD1 (6 bases). This clonotype was obtained from a man in his forties in good health and CMV-seronegative. The sequencing input was PBMCs. Here the CDR3 reads CASNPGDTEAFF. DNA of the CDR3: TGTGCCAGCAATCCAGGGGACACTGAAGCTTTCTTT.